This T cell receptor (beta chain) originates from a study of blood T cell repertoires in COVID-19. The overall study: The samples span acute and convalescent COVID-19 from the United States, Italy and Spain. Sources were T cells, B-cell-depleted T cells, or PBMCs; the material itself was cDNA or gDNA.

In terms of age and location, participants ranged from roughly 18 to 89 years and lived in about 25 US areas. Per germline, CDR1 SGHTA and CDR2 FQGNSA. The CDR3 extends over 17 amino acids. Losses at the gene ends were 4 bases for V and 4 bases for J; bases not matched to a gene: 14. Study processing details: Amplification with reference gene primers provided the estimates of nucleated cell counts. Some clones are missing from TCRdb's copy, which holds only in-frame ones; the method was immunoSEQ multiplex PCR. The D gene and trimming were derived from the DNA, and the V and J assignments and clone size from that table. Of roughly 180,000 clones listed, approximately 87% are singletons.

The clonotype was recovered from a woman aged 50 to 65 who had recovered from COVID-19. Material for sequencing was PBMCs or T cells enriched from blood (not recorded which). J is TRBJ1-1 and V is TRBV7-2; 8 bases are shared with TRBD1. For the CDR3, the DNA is TGTGCCAGCAGCTCTCAACTCTCCGGACAGGGCGCCACTGAAGCTTTCTTT. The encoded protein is CASSSQLSGQGATEAFF.